Sequencing of this T cell receptor (beta chain) was carried out in a study of Ad26.COV2.S vaccination and SARS-CoV-2 variants. On this clone itself: The antigen remains unidentified.

Profiling relied on immunoSEQ multiplex PCR, and the TCRdb table lists in-frame clones only, not all of them. This sample yields tens of thousands of clones, of which more than 65% are seen a single time; 15% to 20% belongs to the top ten. The germline gives CDR1 SGHNT, CDR2 YYREEE (reference sequence). The CDR3 has 15 residues. Trimming took 4 bases from V and 1 from J; bases not matched to a gene: 4. The study's findings and limits: Vaccine recipients posted higher spike-specific TCR breadth than their placebo counterparts.

The receptor was derived from a human donor who had recovered from COVID-19. This specimen consisted of peripheral blood, obtained after recovery from COVID-19. This rearrangement joins TRBV5-4 to TRBJ1-1; the match to TRBD1 covers 10 bases. The CDR3 spells CASSRRDRGNTEAFF. The CDR3 bases are TGTGCCAGCAGCCGCCGGGACAGGGGGAACACTGAAGCTTTCTTT. Combining the CDR3 with reference TRBV5-4 and TRBJ1-1 gives the whole variable domain ETGVTQSPTHLIKTRGQQVTLRCSSQSGHNTVSWYQQALGQGPQFIFQYYREEENGRGNFPPRFSGLQFPNYSSELNVNALELDDSALYLCASSRRDRGNTEAFFGQGTRLTVV.